The rows below give T cell receptor beta chains drawn from one sample of a study of cytomegalovirus exposure and HLA in healthy donors. The protocol was immunoSEQ multiplex PCR, while the TCRdb copy is restricted to in-frame clones and leaves out a portion. Of 110,000 to 150,000 clones in the sample, 78% were seen once. The sequencing input was PBMCs. These TCRs come from a female donor in good health and CMV-seronegative. CDR3s include the opening cysteine and the closing phenylalanine or tryptophan. A D gene is named only where the DNA matches it firmly. Only part of the rows carry a size: once, few, many, or a class if the clone is expanded.

CDR3: CASSGGHPNEKLFF; DNA: TGTGCCAGTAGTGGGGGACACCCTAATGAAAAACTGTTTTTT; D: -; J: TRBJ1-4; length: 14; V: TRBV19; size: -
CDR3: CASRGTGAYEQYF; DNA: TGTGCCAGCAGGGGGACAGGGGCCTACGAGCAGTACTTC; D: TRBD1; J: TRBJ2-7; length: 13; V: TRBV6-5; size: few
CDR3: CASSITGFSYEQYF; DNA: TGTGCCAGTAGTATTACGGGTTTCTCCTACGAGCAGTACTTC; D: -; J: TRBJ2-7; length: 14; V: TRBV19; size: few
CDR3: CASSPPTGSPLHF; DNA: TGTGCCAGCAGCCCCCCTACGGGTTCACCCCTCCACTTT; D: -; J: TRBJ1-6; length: 13; V: TRBV7-2; size: -
CDR3: CASYRATYEQYF; DNA: TGTGCCAGTTACAGGGCAACCTACGAGCAGTACTTC; D: -; J: TRBJ2-7; length: 12; V: TRBV2; size: few
CDR3: CAWTFAENIQYF; DNA: TGTGCCTGGACTTTCGCAGAAAACATTCAGTACTTC; D: -; J: TRBJ2-4; length: 12; V: TRBV30; size: -
CDR3: CASSSITGGEQYF; DNA: TGTGCCAGCAGTTCCATCACAGGGGGGGAGCAGTACTTC; D: TRBD1; J: TRBJ2-7; length: 13; V: TRBV27; size: -
CDR3: CASSLGNSGPSTDTQYF; DNA: TGCGCCAGCAGCTTGGGGAATAGCGGTCCCAGCACAGATACGCAGTATTTT; D: -; J: TRBJ2-3; length: 17; V: TRBV5-1; size: once
CDR3: CASSFGLAGGGGEQFF; DNA: TGTGCCAGCAGCTTCGGACTAGCGGGAGGCGGGGGTGAGCAGTTCTTC; D: TRBD2; J: TRBJ2-1; length: 16; V: TRBV7-8; size: -
CDR3: CASSQAGLTGELFF; DNA: TGCGCCAGCAGCCAGGCGGGACTGACCGGGGAGCTGTTTTTT; D: -; J: TRBJ2-2; length: 14; V: TRBV4-1; size: -
CDR3: CSVERQGKNGYTF; DNA: TGCAGCGTTGAAAGACAGGGCAAGAATGGCTACACCTTC; D: TRBD1; J: TRBJ1-2; length: 13; V: TRBV29-1; size: -
CDR3: CASSSGANTGELFF; DNA: TGTGCCAGCAGCTCAGGGGCCAACACCGGGGAGCTGTTTTTT; D: -; J: TRBJ2-2; length: 14; V: TRBV7-9; size: -
CDR3: CAISGLKLVRSNEQFF; DNA: TGTGCCATCAGCGGGCTGAAACTAGTCCGCAGCAATGAGCAGTTCTTC; D: -; J: TRBJ2-1; length: 16; V: TRBV10-3; size: -
CDR3: CASSQDGAFSGNTIYF; DNA: TGTGCCAGCAGCCAAGATGGAGCTTTCTCTGGAAACACCATATATTTT; D: -; J: TRBJ1-3; length: 16; V: TRBV4-2; size: -
CDR3: CASSLAGAGEYGYTF; DNA: TGTGCCAGCAGCTTGGCCGGGGCAGGGGAATATGGCTACACCTTC; D: -; J: TRBJ1-2; length: 15; V: TRBV5-5; size: few
CDR3: CASSRDTEQFF; DNA: TGTGCCAGCAGTCGGGACACAGAGCAGTTCTTC; D: -; J: TRBJ2-1; length: 11; V: TRBV6-1; size: few
CDR3: CASSLDEGYEQYF; DNA: TGTGCCAGCAGCTTAGATGAGGGCTACGAGCAGTACTTC; D: -; J: TRBJ2-7; length: 13; V: TRBV7-2; size: -
CDR3: CASSQDLAGVSYEQYF; DNA: TGCGCCAGCAGCCAAGATCTAGCGGGGGTCTCCTACGAGCAGTACTTC; D: TRBD2; J: TRBJ2-7; length: 16; V: TRBV4-3; size: -
CDR3: CASSLVATGEAFF; DNA: TGTGCCAGCAGCTTAGTCGCAACAGGAGAAGCTTTCTTT; D: -; J: TRBJ1-1; length: 13; V: TRBV11-2; size: -
CDR3: CAWSVAPGQGHTDTQYF; DNA: TGTGCCTGGAGTGTAGCACCCGGACAGGGCCACACAGATACGCAGTATTTT; D: TRBD1; J: TRBJ2-3; length: 17; V: TRBV30; size: -
CDR3: CASSYRGIQYF; DNA: TGTGCCAGCAGTTACAGGGGTATCCAGTACTTC; D: -; J: TRBJ2-5; length: 11; V: TRBV6-5; size: -
CDR3: CASSLGQLYEQYF; DNA: TGTGCCAGCAGTTTAGGACAACTCTACGAGCAGTACTTC; D: -; J: TRBJ2-7; length: 13; V: TRBV27; size: -
CDR3: CASVGDSYEQYF; DNA: TGTGCCAGTGTAGGGGATAGTTACGAGCAGTACTTC; D: -; J: TRBJ2-7; length: 12; V: TRBV28; size: -
CDR3: CAIRGPGGSYNEQFF; DNA: TGTGCCATCAGGGGACCAGGGGGCTCCTACAATGAGCAGTTCTTC; D: TRBD1; J: TRBJ2-1; length: 15; V: TRBV10-3; size: -
CDR3: CASRGGTGNGNTIYF; DNA: TGTGCCAGCAGGGGGGGGACAGGGAATGGAAACACCATATATTTT; D: TRBD1; J: TRBJ1-3; length: 15; V: TRBV2; size: -
CDR3: CASSQDPGWVTEAFF; DNA: TGCGCCAGCAGCCAAGATCCGGGTTGGGTCACTGAAGCTTTCTTT; D: -; J: TRBJ1-1; length: 15; V: TRBV4-1; size: few
CDR3: CASSLGLAGGQETQYF; DNA: TGCGCCAGCAGCCTGGGTTTAGCGGGGGGGCAAGAGACCCAGTACTTC; D: TRBD2; J: TRBJ2-5; length: 16; V: TRBV4-1; size: -
CDR3: CASSEPTGLYGYTF; DNA: TGTGCCAGCAGCGAGCCGACAGGTCTCTATGGCTACACCTTC; D: -; J: TRBJ1-2; length: 14; V: TRBV28; size: -
CDR3: CASSAPGDNTEAFF; DNA: TGTGCCAGCAGCGCTCCCGGGGATAACACTGAAGCTTTCTTT; D: -; J: TRBJ1-1; length: 14; V: TRBV13; size: -
CDR3: CASSLSLLTVNYGYTF; DNA: TGTGCCAGCAGTTTATCCCTCTTGACAGTAAACTATGGCTACACCTTC; D: -; J: TRBJ1-2; length: 16; V: TRBV27; size: few
CDR3: CASSQARGSGNTIYF; DNA: TGTGCCAGCAGCCAAGCACGCGGCTCTGGAAACACCATATATTTT; D: -; J: TRBJ1-3; length: 15; V: TRBV4-2; size: -
CDR3: CSVQVSGANVLTF; DNA: TGCAGCGTTCAGGTCTCTGGGGCCAACGTCCTGACTTTC; D: -; J: TRBJ2-6; length: 13; V: TRBV29-1; size: -